The clone carrying this T cell receptor (beta chain) was observed at least ten times. Its antigen is currently unknown. Germline V gene lookup returns CDR1 MNHNS and CDR2 SASEGT. V was clipped by 4 bases and J by 4 bases; unmatched bases: 6. This CDR3 region has 15 residues. Scientists made TCR beta libraries using quantitative 5'-RACE with molecular barcodes. MiXCR was run by TCRdb on the 5' RACE reads, yielding one entry per CDR3 protein. The sample yields 100,000 or so distinct CDR3 sequences, roughly 9% seen once. The data were taken from a study of CD8 T cells in ankylosing spondylitis. Study-wide results and limits: Several highly homologous variants made up a TCR beta motif, and this motif appeared characteristic of ankylosing spondylitis blood. Within matched ankylosing spondylitis synovial fluid, disease-linked clones were reportedly significantly enriched.

The receptor was derived from a male donor with ankylosing spondylitis. The chain carries TRBV6-1 and TRBJ2-2; TRBD1 aligns across 7 bases. Sequenced: blood, either unsorted or a sorted T cell fraction (not recorded which). Here the CDR3 DNA reads TGTGCCAGCAGTGGTGACAGGGTGCCCACCGGGGAGCTGTTTTTT. The encoded protein is CASSGDRVPTGELFF.